This T cell receptor beta chain was recovered during a study of T-cell memory formation after mild COVID-19 (dated by TCRdb to the early 2020s). Concerning the study at large: TCR sequence clusters from the two donors were found to be largely donor specific. T-cell clones expanding and contracting after mild COVID-19 in a couple of donors were tracked by longitudinal TCRalpha and TCRbeta repertoire sequencing. Two young, previously healthy adult volunteers, one female and one male, were included in the cohort.

Taken from the germline V gene (reference sequence), the CDR1 and CDR2 loops are DFQATT and SNEGSKA. The cysteine opens and the phenylalanine closes a CDR3 of 14 amino acids. Solely the CDR3 DNA is kept, with 42 bases framed from the first base. Relative to germline, V is 3 bases shorter and J is 3 bases shorter, with 12 bases between their ends. About this clonotype itself: Its antigen is still unknown. No base quality information exists; no much larger clone differs at one position.

The research as a whole found: Contracting CD4+ clones turned up mainly in the CM and EM memory subsets, whereas EMRA was where CD8+ clones were enriched. The study covered only a couple of mild cases, and larger cohorts including severe cases with pre-infection samples were considered necessary. Clones that contracted from day 15 to 85 showed balanced CD4/CD8 phenotypes, whereas a second wave of clones that expanded from day 15 to 37 leaned towards CD4+. The detection of some responding clones in pre-infection memory suggests that pre-existing cross-reactive memory T cells joined the SARS-CoV-2 response. Whether the second-wave clones peaking on day 37 were SARS-CoV-2 specific was not confirmed.

Ficoll-Paque density gradient centrifugation was used to isolate PBMCs. Sequencing used an Illumina NovaSeq 6000. cDNA libraries for TCRalpha and TCRbeta were prepared by 5'RACE using constant-segment primers, with sample barcodes and unique molecular identifiers added. Trizol reagent was used to extract RNA from every sample. Library amplification was performed in two PCR steps, and a second sample barcode and Illumina TruSeq adapters were introduced in the second step. Sequencing of libraries was performed on an Illumina NovaSeq with 2 x 150 bp paired-end reads. The study's processing was this. The reads were demultiplexed and collapsed into UMI-guided consensus sequences using migec v1.2.7. Using mixcr v2.1.11, UMI consensuses were aligned to TRA and TRB V and J templates and then assembled into clonotypes. A clonotype was counted as expanded or contracted only when both edgeR and NoisET called the clonotype significant, with the noise models trained on biological replicates. For edgeR calls, the cutoffs were a false discovery rate-adjusted p below 0.01 and a log2 fold-change threshold of 1. PCA with hierarchical clustering of max-normalized trajectories of the 1000 most abundant clonotypes was used as exploratory dynamics analysis. Separately sequenced CD4+ and CD8+ repertoires were used to assign the CD4 or CD8 phenotype of responding clones. TCRdb handled the public reads itself, with Q25 trimming in fastp and clone calling in MiXCR, and kept productive beta chains. Entries are consolidated by CDR3 protein sequence, retaining the most common genes and DNA. The V and J calls and clone size come from TCRdb's table, not from the authors' own analysis. The sample table records under 300,000 distinct CDR3 sequences; approximately 7.6% of these occur just once. Together, the top ten hold 22% of the sample.

The receptor comes from a man between 18 and 35 years old who had mild COVID-19 (a few samples of this study predate the infection). The sample titles of this study are shuffled in the database, so cell type and time point are left out; the donor was told from shared clones. The sequencing sample was made of PBMCs or a T cell subset sorted from them (not recorded which). In this chain, TRBV20-1 is recombined with TRBJ1-3, with the D gene uncertain. For the CDR3, the sequence is CSASVGEVGNTIYF. The nucleotide sequence is TGCAGTGCTAGCGTTGGGGAGGTTGGAAACACCATATATTTT.